The next 10 T cell receptor beta chains were all read from a single sample in a study. TCRdb reanalysed the RT-PCR reads using MiXCR and keeps one entry per CDR3 protein. Of 650,000 to 800,000 distinct CDR3 sequences listed, more than 13% are singletons. Specimen: memory CD4+ T cells from blood. The receptor source for this set is a female donor in good health, serving as a healthy control.

This chain joins TRBV5-1 and TRBJ2-7, with D hard to call. The germline CDR1 and CDR2 sequences are SGHRS and YFSETQ. V lost 9 bases to trimming and J lost 0 bases, with 16 bases between them. The CDR3 has 14 amino acids. CDR3 bases: TGCGCCAAACACTTTCCCGTTTCCTCCTACGAGCAGTACTTC. Translating it yields CAKHFPVSSYEQYF.

The chain carries TRBV5-1 and TRBJ2-3; the match to TRBD1 covers 9 bases. CDR3 length: 16 amino acids. The V segment lost 3 bases and the J segment 2 bases; nucleotides outside the gene matches: 7. Germline V lookup: CDR1 SGHRS, CDR2 YFSETQ. DNA for the CDR3: TGCGCCAGCAGCTATTCGACAGGGGGTTACACAGATACGCAGTATTTT. This sequence encodes CASSYSTGGYTDTQYF.

DNA of the CDR3: TGCAGTGCTACCGGATCGACTAGCGGGAACCCAGATACGCAGTATTTT. Translation gives CSATGSTSGNPDTQYF. The chain joins TRBV20-1 to TRBJ2-3, with 11 bases that match TRBD2. CDR1 and CDR2 (germline): DFQATT, SNEGSKA (reference sequence). J was trimmed by 4 bases and V by 4 bases; bases with no gene match: 10. This CDR3 is 16 amino acids long.

This clonotype was recorded many times. The chain uses TRBV20-1 and TRBJ1-3; no clear D gene. Per germline, CDR1 DFQATT and CDR2 SNEGSKA (reference sequence). Trimming removed 5 bases from V and 0 bases from J, with 11 bases in between. The CDR3 runs 14 residues. The CDR3 DNA follows: TGCAGTGCTCTGTTCGGGGTCTCTGGAAACACCATATATTTT. Amino acid sequence: CSALFGVSGNTIYF.

The chain has TRBV11-2 and TRBJ2-7; the match to TRBD2 covers 14 bases. The CDR3 is made up of 18 amino acids. The V segment lost 2 bases and the J segment 2 bases; nucleotides outside the gene matches: 8. Per the germline V gene, CDR1 is SGHAT and CDR2 is FQNNGV. CDR3 loop: CASSLRGTSGSSAYEQYF. CDR3 in DNA: TGTGCCAGCAGCTTAAGAGGGACTAGCGGGAGTTCCGCCTACGAGCAGTACTTC.

This clonotype was recorded a few times. The rearrangement uses TRBV7-9 and TRBJ2-6; D is undetermined. Looked up from germline, CDR1 is SEHNR and CDR2 is FQNEAQ (reference sequence). The CDR3 totals 13 residues. CDR3 bases: TGTGCTTCCCCCGGCTCTGGGGCCAACGTCCTGACTTTC. It translates to CASPGSGANVLTF.

The rearrangement links TRBV20-1 to TRBJ2-1; 7 nucleotides agree with TRBD2. Germline CDR1 DFQATT, CDR2 SNEGSKA (reference sequence). This CDR3 region has 16 residues. The trim removed 4 bases at V and 0 bases at J, leaving 9 bases unmatched. CDR3 protein: CSAMTTSSRSYNEQFF. The CDR3 DNA sequence: TGCAGTGCTATGACGACTAGCTCGCGCTCCTACAATGAGCAGTTCTTC.

This chain uses TRBV10-3 with TRBJ2-5; 7 nucleotides match TRBD2. Trimming removed 9 bases from V and 3 bases from J; junction bases left unmatched: 7. The CDR3 runs 13 residues. Germline V gene lookup returns CDR1 ENHRY and CDR2 SYGVKD. CDR3 sequence (DNA): TGTGCCATTCACGGGAGGATAGAAGAGACCCAGTACTTC. It is translated as CAIHGRIEETQYF.

The chain combines TRBV29-1 with TRBJ1-4, with D possibly TRBD1 on 6 matching bases. Trimming removed 7 bases at V and 8 bases at J, with 17 bases between. This CDR3 is 13 amino acids long. Germline values: CDR1 SQVTM, CDR2 ANQGSEA. The CDR3 loop reads CSGSGAFSEKLFF. CDR3 coding DNA: TGCAGCGGCTCAGGGGCGTTTTCGGAAAAACTGTTTTTT.

This chain connects TRBV3-1 to TRBJ1-1; D uncertain. V shed 4 bases and J shed 3 bases, with 18 bases lying between them. Germline lookup yields CDR1 LGHDT and CDR2 YNNKEL (reference sequence). The CDR3 extends over 16 amino acids. The CDR3 sequence: CASSPAFNRWDTEAFF. CDR3 nucleotide sequence: TGTGCCAGCAGCCCAGCATTTAATAGGTGGGACACTGAAGCTTTCTTT.